This T cell receptor beta chain is drawn from a study of untreated major depressive disorder. Germline lookup yields CDR1 MNHNS and CDR2 SASEGT. The germline V and J ends were trimmed by 1 base and 4 bases, with 5 bases remaining between them. The CDR3 extends over 13 amino acids. Measured with immunoSEQ multiplex PCR; TCRdb has only the in-frame clones, and not every one. The repertoire holds 17,000 or so clones, with roughly 90% as singletons. Every participant had European ancestry. Among patients, depression was moderate to severe. Blood, about 30 ml, was drawn into EDTA tubes. Study-wide points: TRBV05-01 (Vbeta 5.1) usage was higher in CD4+ T cells of depressed patients than controls.

Concerning this clone: Antigen unknown.

The specimen was CD4+ T cells from PBMCs. This clonotype originated in a woman between 40 and 55 years old with major depressive disorder. The gene calls are TRBV6-1 and TRBJ1-5; D remains unclear. DNA for the CDR3: TGTGCCAGCAGTGAAGTCTGGAATCAGCCCCAGCATTTT. As protein: CASSEVWNQPQHF.